This T cell receptor beta chain derives from a study of T cell changes during pregnancy in multiple sclerosis. Trimming removed 3 bases from V and 6 bases from J; junction bases left unmatched: 3. Germline V gene lookup returns CDR1 SGHRS and CDR2 YFSETQ. The CDR3 runs 13 residues. The data were produced by immunoSEQ multiplex PCR, yet TCRdb's version contains in-frame clones alone and is incomplete. The data hold about 31,000 clones, with 90% observed a single time. Sequenced here: CD8+ T cells from peripheral blood mononuclear cells, sampled in the second trimester of pregnancy. This sequence was found in a female donor with multiple sclerosis, enrolled in a pregnancy study. The chain couples TRBV5-1 to TRBJ1-2; the match to TRBD1 covers 9 bases. The CDR3 sequence: CASSSWTGDGYTF. The CDR3, as DNA: TGCGCCAGCAGCTCGTGGACAGGGGATGGCTACACCTTC.